A selection of T cell receptor beta chains follows, all from one sample in a study of CD8+CD57+ T cells in acquired aplastic anemia. TCRdb recomputed calls from the reads with MiXCR, one row per CDR3 protein. The sample lists approximately 130,000 distinct CDR3 sequences; about 40% were seen once. Sequenced input: sorted CD4+, CD8+, or CD8+CD57+ T cells (not recorded which) from PBMCs. The receptors were sampled from a human donor with aplastic anemia. The CDR3 runs from the conserved cysteine through the conserved F or W. The D gene is left open where the match is weak. Rows may omit the clone size; those that give it use once, few, many or a size class.

CDR3 DNA: TGTGCCAGCAGTTTAACTAGCGGGGGCACAATTAAGGACTTC
CDR3 protein: CASSLTSGGTIKDF
D gene: TRBD2
J gene: TRBJ2-4
V gene: TRBV28
clone size: few

CDR3 DNA: TGTGCCACCAGTAAAGGGGGCGCGGACTATGGCTACACCTTC
CDR3 protein: CATSKGGADYGYTF
D gene: TRBD1
J gene: TRBJ1-2
V gene: TRBV24-1
clone size: -

CDR3 DNA: TGTGCCAGCTCACCAACGCATGGACACAATGAGCAGTTCTTC
CDR3 protein: CASSPTHGHNEQFF
D gene: -
J gene: TRBJ2-1
V gene: TRBV18
clone size: -

CDR3 DNA: TGTGCCAGCAGTTCCGTCGGGACAGGGGGCACCGGGGAGCTGTTTTTT
CDR3 protein: CASSSVGTGGTGELFF
D gene: TRBD1
J gene: TRBJ2-2
V gene: TRBV6-2/TRBV6-3
clone size: -

CDR3 DNA: TGCAGTGCTAGAGGGAACAGGGGGGTACGAGATACGCAGTATTTT
CDR3 protein: CSARGNRGVRDTQYF
D gene: TRBD1
J gene: TRBJ2-3
V gene: TRBV20-1
clone size: many

CDR3 DNA: TGTGCCAGCAGTGAAGCGACAGGGAGACGTGAAAAACTGTTTTTT
CDR3 protein: CASSEATGRREKLFF
D gene: TRBD1
J gene: TRBJ1-4
V gene: TRBV2
clone size: many

CDR3 DNA: TGTGCCAGCAGCTTAGCAGCGAACACTGAAGCTTTCTTT
CDR3 protein: CASSLAANTEAFF
D gene: -
J gene: TRBJ1-1
V gene: TRBV7-6
clone size: many

CDR3 DNA: TGTGCCACCAGCGTTGAGGGCCTCCCCCGGGATGGCTACACCTTC
CDR3 protein: CATSVEGLPRDGYTF
D gene: -
J gene: TRBJ1-2
V gene: TRBV15
clone size: -

CDR3 DNA: TGCAGTGCTTCGACTAGCGGGGAGAATACGCAGTATTTT
CDR3 protein: CSASTSGENTQYF
D gene: TRBD2
J gene: TRBJ2-3
V gene: TRBV20-1
clone size: -

CDR3 DNA: TGTGCCAGCAGGGGCTCCAGCCAAGAGACCCAGTACTTC
CDR3 protein: CASRGSSQETQYF
D gene: -
J gene: TRBJ2-5
V gene: TRBV2
clone size: -

CDR3 DNA: TGTGCCAGCAGCCCTGGGAACAGGGGGGGTGAGCAGTTCTTC
CDR3 protein: CASSPGNRGGEQFF
D gene: -
J gene: TRBJ2-1
V gene: TRBV11-2
clone size: -

CDR3 DNA: TGTGCCAGCAGCCGGGACCCAGACTACGAGCAGTACTTC
CDR3 protein: CASSRDPDYEQYF
D gene: -
J gene: TRBJ2-7
V gene: TRBV7-9
clone size: -

CDR3 DNA: TGTGCCAGCAGTCTAACAGGGTTTCCTTCACCCCTCCACTTT
CDR3 protein: CASSLTGFPSPLHF
D gene: -
J gene: TRBJ1-6
V gene: TRBV6-1
clone size: many

CDR3 DNA: TGTGCTAGCAGCTTAGATAATTCAGGGGCCACTGAAGCTTTCTTT
CDR3 protein: CASSLDNSGATEAFF
D gene: -
J gene: TRBJ1-1
V gene: TRBV7-7
clone size: many

CDR3 DNA: TGTGCCAGTAGTACCGACATTAGCAATCAGCCCCAGCATTTT
CDR3 protein: CASSTDISNQPQHF
D gene: -
J gene: TRBJ1-5
V gene: TRBV19
clone size: many

CDR3 DNA: TGTGCCAGCAGTGGGCCGGGACAGGGGAACTATGGCTACACCTTC
CDR3 protein: CASSGPGQGNYGYTF
D gene: TRBD1
J gene: TRBJ1-2
V gene: TRBV2
clone size: many

CDR3 DNA: TGTGCCAGCAGCCGGGACAGGGGGGAAAACACCATATATTTT
CDR3 protein: CASSRDRGENTIYF
D gene: TRBD1
J gene: TRBJ1-3
V gene: TRBV2
clone size: many

CDR3 DNA: TGTGCCACCAGCAGAGATGGACTAGCGGGGTTCCCCGGAAATGAGCAGTTCTTC
CDR3 protein: CATSRDGLAGFPGNEQFF
D gene: TRBD2
J gene: TRBJ2-1
V gene: TRBV15
clone size: many

CDR3 DNA: TGTGCCACCAGCAGAGATCAGGGGGCTGACTATGGCTACACCTTC
CDR3 protein: CATSRDQGADYGYTF
D gene: TRBD1
J gene: TRBJ1-2
V gene: TRBV15
clone size: once

CDR3 DNA: TGTGCGACCCGGGGTCCCCAAGAGACCCAGTACTTC
CDR3 protein: CATRGPQETQYF
D gene: -
J gene: TRBJ2-5
V gene: TRBV15
clone size: -

CDR3 DNA: TGTGCCAGCAGTTCGCCGGGACAGGGGCAGCCCCAGCATTTT
CDR3 protein: CASSSPGQGQPQHF
D gene: TRBD1
J gene: TRBJ1-5
V gene: TRBV6-5
clone size: many

CDR3 DNA: TGTGCCATCAGTGACGAGGGGTACACTGAAGCTTTCTTT
CDR3 protein: CAISDEGYTEAFF
D gene: -
J gene: TRBJ1-1
V gene: TRBV10-3
clone size: -

CDR3 DNA: TGCAGTGCTAGTAGGGGACAGGGGTATCAGCCCCAGCATTTT
CDR3 protein: CSASRGQGYQPQHF
D gene: TRBD1
J gene: TRBJ1-5
V gene: TRBV20-1
clone size: -